This T cell receptor (beta chain) was retrieved from a study of neurological immune-mediated disorders. Via MiXCR, TCRdb re-called the 5' RACE reads, giving one row per CDR3 protein. The sample consists of about 76,000 distinct CDR3 sequences, roughly 18% of them appearing once. This clonotype was recorded many times. V lost 8 bases and J lost 4, with 8 bases in between. This CDR3 is 12 amino acids long. Per germline, CDR1 MNHEY and CDR2 SVGAGI. The receptor comes from a woman aged 40 to 50 in good health. Sequenced sample: PBMCs. The rearrangement links TRBV6-5 to TRBJ2-2; no clear D gene. CDR3 amino acids: CASGKGTGELFF. In DNA, the CDR3 is TGTGCCAGCGGAAAGGGCACCGGGGAGCTGTTTTTT.